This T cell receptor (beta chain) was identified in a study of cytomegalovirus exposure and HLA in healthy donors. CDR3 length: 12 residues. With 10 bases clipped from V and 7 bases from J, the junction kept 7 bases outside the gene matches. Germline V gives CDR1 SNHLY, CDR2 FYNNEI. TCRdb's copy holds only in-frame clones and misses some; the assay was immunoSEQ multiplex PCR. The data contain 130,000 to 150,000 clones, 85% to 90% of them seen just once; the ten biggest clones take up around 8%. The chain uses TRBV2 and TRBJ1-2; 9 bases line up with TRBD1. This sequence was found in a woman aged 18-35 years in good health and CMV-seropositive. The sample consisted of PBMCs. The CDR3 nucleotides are TGTGCCACAGGGGACAGGGATTCTGGCTACACCTTC. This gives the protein CATGDRDSGYTF.